Here is one T cell receptor (beta chain) with its context. Its antigen target is currently unknown. No qualities accompany the bases; no much larger clone lies one base away. This sample was taken from a study of CD8 T cells in Susac syndrome (dated by TCRdb to the late 2010s). A note on the overall study: Whether CD8+ T cell activation and differentiation in Susac syndrome was antigen driven was tested using repertoire sequencing.

Study-wide conclusions, independent of this receptor: The number of individuals in the TCR sequencing and HLA analysis was acknowledged as relatively small.

There are 15 amino acids in the CDR3, from cysteine to phenylalanine inclusive. Of all the DNA, just the CDR3 is kept, 45 bases in frame from base 1. The junction shows trimming of 5 bases on V and 2 bases on J, plus 13 bases between the germline ends. From the germline V gene (reference sequence), CDR1 is SEHNR and CDR2 is FQNEAQ. RNA was extracted using the RNeasy kit, and roughly 0.5 to 1 microgram was reverse transcribed with random hexamers. The immunoSEQ multiplex PCR assay, which covers 54 Vbeta and 13 Jbeta segments, was used to amplify TCR beta CDR3 regions. PCR amplification bias was corrected by using a synthetic template baseline for primer optimization and computational correction. The original pipeline was this. Reads were annotated to V, D and J genes per IMGT and analyzed with immunoSEQ Analyzer, keeping only productive sequences. Clonality was computed as one minus Shannon entropy normalized by log2 of the number of productive unique sequences. For each patient and control, public and private clones were evaluated among the 100 most prevalent clones. Clones were defined as Susac-specific if absent from the healthy and MS cohorts, from 1052 published viral clones and from other ImmuneACCESS disease sequences. The raw public reads went through TCRdb reprocessing: fastp at Q25, MiXCR clone calling, in-frame beta chains kept. Each CDR3 protein gets just one entry, which takes the most common genes and DNA from the rows behind it. TCRdb, not the authors, supplied the V and J calls. This sample is represented by some 130,000 distinct CDR3 sequences; around 94% of them were singletons. Jointly, the top ten make up about 0.13% of the sample.

Peripheral blood CD8+ and CD4+ T cells from healthy donors, Susac syndrome patients and multiple sclerosis patients were profiled by high-throughput TCR beta sequencing. Multiple sclerosis controls were treatment-naive patients with stable or active relapsing-remitting disease fulfilling revised McDonald criteria. Bulk CD8+ and CD4+ T cells were purified by magnetic negative isolation, while CD8+ TEMRA cells were enriched using FACS. Blood was collected in EDTA tubes and processed within 24 hours, with PBMCs isolated through density gradient centrifugation. PBMCs intended for TCR sequencing were frozen in liquid nitrogen and were later thawed in a 37 degrees C water bath. The sorted or isolated CD4+, CD8+ and CD8+ TEMRA cells had a purity of 90% or higher.

The chain uses TRBV7-9 and TRBJ1-5; the D gene remains uncertain. This sequence was found in a human donor with multiple sclerosis. The sample taken for sequencing was CD4+ T cells from PBMCs. The base sequence is TGTGCCAGCAGCCTCGGTAGTACTGGCAATCAGCCCCAGCATTTT. This encodes CASSLGSTGNQPQHF.